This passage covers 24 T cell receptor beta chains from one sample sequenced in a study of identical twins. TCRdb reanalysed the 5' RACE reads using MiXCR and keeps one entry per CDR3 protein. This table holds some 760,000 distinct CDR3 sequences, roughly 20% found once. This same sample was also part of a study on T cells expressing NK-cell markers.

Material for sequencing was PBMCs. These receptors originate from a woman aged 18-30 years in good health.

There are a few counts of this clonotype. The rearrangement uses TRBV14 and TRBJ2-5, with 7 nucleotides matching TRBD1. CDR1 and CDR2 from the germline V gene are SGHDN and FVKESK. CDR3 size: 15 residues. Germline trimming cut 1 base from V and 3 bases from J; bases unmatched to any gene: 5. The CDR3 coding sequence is TGTGCCAGCAGCCAAGGGACGGGACAGAAAGAGACCCAGTACTTC. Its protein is CASSQGTGQKETQYF.

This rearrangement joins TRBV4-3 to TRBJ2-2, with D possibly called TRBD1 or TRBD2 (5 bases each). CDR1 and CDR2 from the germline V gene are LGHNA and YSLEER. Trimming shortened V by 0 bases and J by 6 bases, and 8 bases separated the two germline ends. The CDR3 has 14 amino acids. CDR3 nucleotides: TGCGCCAGCAGCCAAGATACGGGGCCCGGGGAGCTGTTTTTT. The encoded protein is CASSQDTGPGELFF.

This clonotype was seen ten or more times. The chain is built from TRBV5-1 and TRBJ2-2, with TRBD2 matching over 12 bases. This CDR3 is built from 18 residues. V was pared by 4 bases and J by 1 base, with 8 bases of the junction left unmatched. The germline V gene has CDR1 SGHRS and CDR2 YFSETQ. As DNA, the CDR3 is TGCGCCAGCAGCGTCCTGACTAGCGGGGGAGAGAACACCGGGGAGCTGTTTTTT. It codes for CASSVLTSGGENTGELFF. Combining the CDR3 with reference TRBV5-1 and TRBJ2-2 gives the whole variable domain KAGVTQTPRYLIKTRGQQVTLSCSPISGHRSVSWYQQTPGQGLQFLFEYFSETQRNKGNFPGRFSGRQFSNSRSEMNVSTLELGDSALYLCASSVLTSGGENTGELFFGEGSRLTVL.

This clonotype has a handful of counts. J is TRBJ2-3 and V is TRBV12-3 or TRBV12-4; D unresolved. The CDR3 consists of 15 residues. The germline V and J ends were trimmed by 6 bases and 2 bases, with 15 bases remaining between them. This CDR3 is CASSDTQSPTDTQYF. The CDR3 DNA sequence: TGTGCCAGCAGCGATACACAGAGTCCCACAGATACGCAGTATTTT.

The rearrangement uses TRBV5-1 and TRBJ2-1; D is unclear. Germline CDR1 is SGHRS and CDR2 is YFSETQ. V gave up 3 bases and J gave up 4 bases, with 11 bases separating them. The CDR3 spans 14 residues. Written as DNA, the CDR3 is TGCGCCAGCAGCTCCCAAAGGGATTACAATGAGCAGTTCTTC. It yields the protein CASSSQRDYNEQFF.

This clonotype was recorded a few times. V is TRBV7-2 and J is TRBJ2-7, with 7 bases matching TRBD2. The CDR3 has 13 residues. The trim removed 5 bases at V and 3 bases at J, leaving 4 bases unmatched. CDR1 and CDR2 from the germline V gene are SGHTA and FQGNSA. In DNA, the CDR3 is TGTGCCAGCAGCCTCGAGCGGGACTACGAGCAGTACTTC. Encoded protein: CASSLERDYEQYF.

As DNA, the CDR3 is TGTGCCAGCAGCGTCACAGGGGGCGAGCAGTACTTC. As protein: CASSVTGGEQYF. The J gene is TRBJ2-7, the V gene TRBV9; TRBD1 agrees at 8 bases. CDR3 length: 12 residues. J lost 6 bases, V lost 2 bases, and 1 base had no gene match. Germline CDR1 reads SGDLS; CDR2 reads YYNGEE.

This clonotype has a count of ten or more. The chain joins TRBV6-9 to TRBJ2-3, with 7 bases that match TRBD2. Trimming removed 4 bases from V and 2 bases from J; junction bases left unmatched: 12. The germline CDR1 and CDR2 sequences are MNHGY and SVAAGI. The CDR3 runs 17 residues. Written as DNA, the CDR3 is TGTGCCAGCAGTTCCGGATCTAGCGGTGGTTACACAGATACGCAGTATTTT. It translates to CASSSGSSGGYTDTQYF.

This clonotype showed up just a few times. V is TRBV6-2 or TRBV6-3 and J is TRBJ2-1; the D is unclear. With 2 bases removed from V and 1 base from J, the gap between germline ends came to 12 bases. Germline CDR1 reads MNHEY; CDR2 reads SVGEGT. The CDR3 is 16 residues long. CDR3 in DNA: TGTGCCAGCAGTTACGGCCCGCCCGGTTCCTACAATGAGCAGTTCTTC. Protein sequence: CASSYGPPGSYNEQFF.

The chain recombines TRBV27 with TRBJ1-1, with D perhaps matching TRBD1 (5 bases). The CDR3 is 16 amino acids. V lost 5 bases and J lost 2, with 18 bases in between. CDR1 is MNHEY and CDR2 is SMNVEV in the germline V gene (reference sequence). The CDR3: CASSTGRQYANTEAFF. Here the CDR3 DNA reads TGTGCCAGCAGTACCGGCCGACAGTATGCTAACACTGAAGCTTTCTTT.

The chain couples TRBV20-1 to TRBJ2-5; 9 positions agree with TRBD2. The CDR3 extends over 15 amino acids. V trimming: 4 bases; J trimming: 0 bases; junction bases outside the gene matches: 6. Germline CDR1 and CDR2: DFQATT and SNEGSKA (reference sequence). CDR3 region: CSAIGLAWYQETQYF. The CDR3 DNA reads TGCAGTGCTATAGGACTAGCGTGGTACCAAGAGACCCAGTACTTC.

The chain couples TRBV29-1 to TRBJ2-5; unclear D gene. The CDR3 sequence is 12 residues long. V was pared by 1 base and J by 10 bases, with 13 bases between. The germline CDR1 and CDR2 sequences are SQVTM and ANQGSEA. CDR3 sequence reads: CSVEGVVRSQYF. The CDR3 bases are TGCAGCGTTGAAGGAGTAGTGCGAAGCCAGTACTTC.

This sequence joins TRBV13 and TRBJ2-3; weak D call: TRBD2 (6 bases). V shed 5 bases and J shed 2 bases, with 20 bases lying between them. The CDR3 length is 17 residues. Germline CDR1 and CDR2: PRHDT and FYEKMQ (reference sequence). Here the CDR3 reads CASSPKFLAPITDTQYF. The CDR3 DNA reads TGTGCCAGCAGCCCCAAGTTCCTAGCGCCTATCACAGATACGCAGTATTTT.

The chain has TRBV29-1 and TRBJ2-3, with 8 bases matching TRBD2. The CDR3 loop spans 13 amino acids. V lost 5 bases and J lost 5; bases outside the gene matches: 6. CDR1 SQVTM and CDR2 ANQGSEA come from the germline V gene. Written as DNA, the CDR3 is TGCAGCGTTCGAAGCGGGAGTTTAGATACGCAGTATTTT. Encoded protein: CSVRSGSLDTQYF.

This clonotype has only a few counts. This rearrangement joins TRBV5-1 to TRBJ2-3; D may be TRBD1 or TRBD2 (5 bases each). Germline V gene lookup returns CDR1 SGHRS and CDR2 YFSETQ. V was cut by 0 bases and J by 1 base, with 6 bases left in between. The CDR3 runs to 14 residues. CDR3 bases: TGCGCCAGCAGCTTGGGGGACCGCACAGATACGCAGTATTTT. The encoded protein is CASSLGDRTDTQYF.

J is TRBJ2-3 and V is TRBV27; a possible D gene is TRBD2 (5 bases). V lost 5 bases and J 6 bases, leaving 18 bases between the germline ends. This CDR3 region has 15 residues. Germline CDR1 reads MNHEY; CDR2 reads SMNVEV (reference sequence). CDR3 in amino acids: CASSPGLEGLDTQYF. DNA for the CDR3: TGTGCCAGCAGTCCCGGACTTGAAGGTCTTGATACGCAGTATTTT.

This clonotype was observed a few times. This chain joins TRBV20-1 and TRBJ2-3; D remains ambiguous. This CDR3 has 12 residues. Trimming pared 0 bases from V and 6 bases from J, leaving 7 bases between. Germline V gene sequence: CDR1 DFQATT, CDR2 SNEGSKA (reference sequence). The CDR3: CSARESVDTQYF. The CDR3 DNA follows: TGCAGTGCTAGAGAGTCCGTGGATACGCAGTATTTT.

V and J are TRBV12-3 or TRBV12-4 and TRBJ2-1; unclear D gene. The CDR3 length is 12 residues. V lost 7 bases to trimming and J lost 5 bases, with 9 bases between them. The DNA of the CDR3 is TGTGCCAGCAAGCCCGTGGACAATGAGCAGTTCTTC. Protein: CASKPVDNEQFF.

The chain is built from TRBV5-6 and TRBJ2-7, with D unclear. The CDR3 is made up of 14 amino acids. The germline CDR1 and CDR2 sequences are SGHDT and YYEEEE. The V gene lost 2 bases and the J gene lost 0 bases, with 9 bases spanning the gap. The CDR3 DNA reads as TGTGCCAGCAGCTTTAGTCGTAGCTCCTACGAGCAGTACTTC. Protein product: CASSFSRSSYEQYF.

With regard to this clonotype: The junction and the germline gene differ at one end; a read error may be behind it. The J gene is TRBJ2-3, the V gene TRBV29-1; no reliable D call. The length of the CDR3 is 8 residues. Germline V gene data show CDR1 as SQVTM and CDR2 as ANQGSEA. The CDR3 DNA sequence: TGCAGCGTTGAAGATAGGAATTTT. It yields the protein CSVEDRNF.

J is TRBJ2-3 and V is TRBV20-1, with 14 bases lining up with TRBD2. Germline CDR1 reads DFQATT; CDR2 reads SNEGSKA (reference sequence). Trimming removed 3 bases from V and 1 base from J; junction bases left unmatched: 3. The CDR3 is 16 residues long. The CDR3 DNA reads TGCAGTGCTAGGGGACTAGCGGGAGTAGGCACAGATACGCAGTATTTT. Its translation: CSARGLAGVGTDTQYF.

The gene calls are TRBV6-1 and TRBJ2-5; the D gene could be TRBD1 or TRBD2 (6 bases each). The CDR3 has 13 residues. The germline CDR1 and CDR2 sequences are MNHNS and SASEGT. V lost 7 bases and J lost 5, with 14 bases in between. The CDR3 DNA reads TGTGCCAGCACACGGGGGCGTTCGGAGACCCAGTACTTC. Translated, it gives CASTRGRSETQYF.

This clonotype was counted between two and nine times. The CDR3 loop reads CASSLDGAGDGQEQFF. The CDR3 DNA follows: TGCGCCAGCAGCCTCGATGGGGCGGGAGATGGTCAGGAGCAGTTCTTC. The chain has TRBV4-3 and TRBJ2-1, with 7 positions matching TRBD2. Germline assignment: CDR1 LGHNA and CDR2 YSLEER. V lost 4 bases and J lost 10; bases outside the gene matches: 16. The CDR3 is 16 amino acids.

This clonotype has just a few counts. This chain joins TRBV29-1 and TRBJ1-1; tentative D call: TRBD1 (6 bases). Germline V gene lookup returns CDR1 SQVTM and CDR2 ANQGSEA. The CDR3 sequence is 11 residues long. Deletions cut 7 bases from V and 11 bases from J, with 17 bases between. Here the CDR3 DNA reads TGCAGCGGGTCTGGGGGGGCTGTGGCTTTCTTT. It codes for CSGSGGAVAFF. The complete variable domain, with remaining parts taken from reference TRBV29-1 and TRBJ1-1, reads SAVISQKPSRDICQRGTSLTIQCQVDSQVTMMFWYRQQPGQSLTLIATANQGSEATYESGFVIDKFPISRPNLTFSTLTVSNMSPEDSSIYLCSGSGGAVAFFGQGTRLTVV.